The text below deals with one T cell receptor (beta chain). The record originates from a study of blood T cell repertoires in COVID-19. About the study: PBMCs, B-cell-depleted T cells, or T cells provided the cDNA or gDNA that made up the material.

Per the original data handling: Reference gene primers were amplified, and this amplification served to estimate nucleated cell counts. Repertoires were generated with immunoSEQ multiplex PCR, while TCRdb's copy carries only in-frame clones and drops some. V, J and clone size reflect that table, while D and trimming were determined from the DNA. The data show tens of thousands of clones, with roughly 82% seen just once and under 25% held by the top ten. Sequencing input: peripheral blood. The receptor comes from an older woman with acute or convalescent COVID-19.

The CDR3 nucleotides are TGCGCCAGACGAGGGCTAGACCGCACCGGGGAGCTGTTTTTT. Encoded protein: CARRGLDRTGELFF. The chain is built from TRBV23-1 and TRBJ2-2; a possible D gene is TRBD2 (5 bases). TRBV23-1 is an ORF; its function is uncertain. The CDR3 contains 14 residues. V was shortened by 9 bases and J by 4 bases, with 15 bases between the two germline ends.